This T cell receptor (beta chain) was identified in a study of cytomegalovirus exposure and HLA in healthy donors. Overall study context: Most donors, roughly 82% of over 350 genotyped, fell in the Caucasian-associated ancestry cluster.

The CDR3 consists of 16 residues. The V end lost 2 bases, the J end lost 2 bases, and 12 bases lay between the germline ends. Primers included in the PCR were 60 Vbeta and 13 Jbeta primers. Libraries were prepared by immunoSEQ multiplex PCR; TCRdb keeps only in-frame clonotypes and omits some of them. This repertoire includes approximately 110,000 clones. Sequences were obtained from PBMCs. The chain carries TRBV23-1 and TRBJ1-4, with D perhaps TRBD1 (5 bases). TRBV23-1 is filed as an ORF, its function uncertain. This clonotype was sampled from a man in his forties or fifties in good health and CMV-seronegative. CDR3 loop: CASSQPQGTTNEKLFF. The CDR3 DNA is TGCGCCAGCAGTCAACCCCAGGGTACGACTAATGAAAAACTGTTTTTT.